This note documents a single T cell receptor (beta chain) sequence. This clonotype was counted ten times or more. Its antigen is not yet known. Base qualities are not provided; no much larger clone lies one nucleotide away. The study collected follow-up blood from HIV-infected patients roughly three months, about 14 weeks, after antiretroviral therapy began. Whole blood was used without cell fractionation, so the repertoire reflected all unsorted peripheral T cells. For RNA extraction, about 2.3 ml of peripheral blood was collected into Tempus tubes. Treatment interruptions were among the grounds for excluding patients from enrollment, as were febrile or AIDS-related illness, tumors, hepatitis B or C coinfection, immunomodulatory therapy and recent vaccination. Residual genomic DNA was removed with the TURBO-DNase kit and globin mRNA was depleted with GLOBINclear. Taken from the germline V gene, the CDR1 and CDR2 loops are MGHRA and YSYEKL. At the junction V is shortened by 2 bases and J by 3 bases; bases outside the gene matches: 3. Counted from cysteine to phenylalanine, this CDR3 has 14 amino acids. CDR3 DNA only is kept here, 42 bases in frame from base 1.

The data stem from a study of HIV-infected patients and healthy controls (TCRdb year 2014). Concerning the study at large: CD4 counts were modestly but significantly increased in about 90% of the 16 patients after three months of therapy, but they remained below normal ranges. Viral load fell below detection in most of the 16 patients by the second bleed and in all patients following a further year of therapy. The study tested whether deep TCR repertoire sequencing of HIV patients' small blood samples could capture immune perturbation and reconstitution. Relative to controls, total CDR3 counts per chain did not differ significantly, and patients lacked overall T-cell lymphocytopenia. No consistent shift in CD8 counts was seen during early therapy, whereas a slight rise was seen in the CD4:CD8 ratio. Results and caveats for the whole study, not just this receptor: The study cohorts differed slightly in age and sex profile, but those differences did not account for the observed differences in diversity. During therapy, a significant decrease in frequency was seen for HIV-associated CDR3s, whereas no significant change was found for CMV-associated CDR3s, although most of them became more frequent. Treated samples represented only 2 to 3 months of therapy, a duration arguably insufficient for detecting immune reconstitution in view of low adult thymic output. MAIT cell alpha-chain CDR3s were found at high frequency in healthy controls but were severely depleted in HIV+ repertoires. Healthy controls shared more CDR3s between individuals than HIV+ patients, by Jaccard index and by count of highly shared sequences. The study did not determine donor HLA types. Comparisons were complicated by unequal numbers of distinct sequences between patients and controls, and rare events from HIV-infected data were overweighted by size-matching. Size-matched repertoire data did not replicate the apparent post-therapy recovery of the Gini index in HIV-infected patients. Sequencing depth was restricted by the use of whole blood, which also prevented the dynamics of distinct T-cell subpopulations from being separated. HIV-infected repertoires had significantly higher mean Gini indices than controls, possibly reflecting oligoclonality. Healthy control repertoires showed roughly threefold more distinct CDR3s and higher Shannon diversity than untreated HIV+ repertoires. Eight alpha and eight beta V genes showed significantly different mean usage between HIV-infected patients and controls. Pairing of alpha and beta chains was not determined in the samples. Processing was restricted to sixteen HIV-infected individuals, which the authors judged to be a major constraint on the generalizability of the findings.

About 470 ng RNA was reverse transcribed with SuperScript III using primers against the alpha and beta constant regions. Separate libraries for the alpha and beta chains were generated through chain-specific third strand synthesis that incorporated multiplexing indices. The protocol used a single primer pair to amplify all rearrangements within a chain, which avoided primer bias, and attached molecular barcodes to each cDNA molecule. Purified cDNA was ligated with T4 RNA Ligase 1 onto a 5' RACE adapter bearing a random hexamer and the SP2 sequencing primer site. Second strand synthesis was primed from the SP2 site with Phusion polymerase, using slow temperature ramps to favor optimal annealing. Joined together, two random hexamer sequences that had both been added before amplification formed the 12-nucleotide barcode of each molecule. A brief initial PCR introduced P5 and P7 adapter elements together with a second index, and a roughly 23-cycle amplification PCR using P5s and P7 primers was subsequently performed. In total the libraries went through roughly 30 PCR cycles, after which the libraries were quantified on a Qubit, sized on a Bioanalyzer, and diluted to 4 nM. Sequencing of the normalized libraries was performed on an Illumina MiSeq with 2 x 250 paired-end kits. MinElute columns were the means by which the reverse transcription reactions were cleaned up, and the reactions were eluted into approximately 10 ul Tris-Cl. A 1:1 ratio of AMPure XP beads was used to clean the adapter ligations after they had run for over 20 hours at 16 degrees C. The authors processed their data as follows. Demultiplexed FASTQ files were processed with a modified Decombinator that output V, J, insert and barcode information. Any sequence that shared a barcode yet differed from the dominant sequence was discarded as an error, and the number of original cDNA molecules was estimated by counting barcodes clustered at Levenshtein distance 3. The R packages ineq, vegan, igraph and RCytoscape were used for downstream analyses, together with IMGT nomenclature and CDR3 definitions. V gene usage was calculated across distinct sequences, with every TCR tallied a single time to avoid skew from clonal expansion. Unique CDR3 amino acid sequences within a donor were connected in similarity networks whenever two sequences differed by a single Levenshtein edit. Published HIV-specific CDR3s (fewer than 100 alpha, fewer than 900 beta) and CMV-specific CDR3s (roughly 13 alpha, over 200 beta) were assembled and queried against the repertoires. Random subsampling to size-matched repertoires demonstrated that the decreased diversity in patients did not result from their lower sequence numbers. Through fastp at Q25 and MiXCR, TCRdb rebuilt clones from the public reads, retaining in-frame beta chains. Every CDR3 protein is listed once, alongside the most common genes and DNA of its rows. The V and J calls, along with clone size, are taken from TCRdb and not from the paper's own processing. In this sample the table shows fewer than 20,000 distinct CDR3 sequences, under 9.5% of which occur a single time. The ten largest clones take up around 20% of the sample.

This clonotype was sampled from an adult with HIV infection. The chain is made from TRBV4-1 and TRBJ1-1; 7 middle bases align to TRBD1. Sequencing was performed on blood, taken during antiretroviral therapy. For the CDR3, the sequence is CASSQRQGDTEAFF. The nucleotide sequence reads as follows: TGCGCCAGCAGCCAACGACAGGGCGACACTGAAGCTTTCTTT.